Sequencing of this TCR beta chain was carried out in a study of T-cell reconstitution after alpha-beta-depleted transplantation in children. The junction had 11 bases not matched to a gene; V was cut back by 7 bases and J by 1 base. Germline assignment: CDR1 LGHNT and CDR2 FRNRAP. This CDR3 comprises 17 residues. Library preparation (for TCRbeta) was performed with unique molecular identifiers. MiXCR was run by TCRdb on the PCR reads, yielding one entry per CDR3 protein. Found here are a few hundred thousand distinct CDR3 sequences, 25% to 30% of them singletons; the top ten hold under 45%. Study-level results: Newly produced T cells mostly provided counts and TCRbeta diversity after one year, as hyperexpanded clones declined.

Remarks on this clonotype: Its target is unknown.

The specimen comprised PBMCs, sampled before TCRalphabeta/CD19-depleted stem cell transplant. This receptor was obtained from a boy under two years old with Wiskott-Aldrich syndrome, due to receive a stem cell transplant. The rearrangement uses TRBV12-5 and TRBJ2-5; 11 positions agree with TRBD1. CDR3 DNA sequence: TGTGCTAGTGCCCAGAGGGGACAGGGGGAGGGCCAAGAGACCCAGTACTTC. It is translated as CASAQRGQGEGQETQYF.